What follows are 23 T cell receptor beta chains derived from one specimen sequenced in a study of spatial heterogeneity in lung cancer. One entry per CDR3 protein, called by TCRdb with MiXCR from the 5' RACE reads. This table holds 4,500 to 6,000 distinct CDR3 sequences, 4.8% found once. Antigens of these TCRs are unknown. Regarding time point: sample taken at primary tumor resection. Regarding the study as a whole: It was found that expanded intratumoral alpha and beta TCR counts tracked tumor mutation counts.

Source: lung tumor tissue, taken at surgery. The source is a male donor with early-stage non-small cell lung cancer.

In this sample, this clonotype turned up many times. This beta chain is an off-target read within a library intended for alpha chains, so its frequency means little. Written as DNA, the CDR3 is TGTGCCAGCAGGATGGTGAACACTGAAGCTTTCTTT. It codes for CASRMVNTEAFF. The gene calls are TRBV2 and TRBJ1-1; D not certain. Germline V gives CDR1 SNHLY, CDR2 FYNNEI. Trimming removed 6 bases at V and 0 bases at J, with 5 bases between. The length of the CDR3 is 12 residues.

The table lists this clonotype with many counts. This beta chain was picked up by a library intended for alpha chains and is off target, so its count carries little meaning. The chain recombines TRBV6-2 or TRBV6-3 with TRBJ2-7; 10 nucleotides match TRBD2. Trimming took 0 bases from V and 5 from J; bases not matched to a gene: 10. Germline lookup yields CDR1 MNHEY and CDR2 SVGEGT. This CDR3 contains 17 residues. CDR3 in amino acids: CASSYSNRRLAGDEQYF. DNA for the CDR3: TGTGCCAGCAGTTACTCGAATAGGAGGCTAGCGGGAGACGAGCAGTACTTC.

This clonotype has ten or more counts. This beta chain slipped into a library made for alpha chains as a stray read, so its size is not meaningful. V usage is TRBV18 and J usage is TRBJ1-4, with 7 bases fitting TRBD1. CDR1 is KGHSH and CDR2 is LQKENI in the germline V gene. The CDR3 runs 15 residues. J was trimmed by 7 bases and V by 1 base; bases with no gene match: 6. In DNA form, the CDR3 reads TGTGCCAGCTCACCACGATACAGGGGTGGTGAAAAACTGTTTTTT. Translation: CASSPRYRGGEKLFF.

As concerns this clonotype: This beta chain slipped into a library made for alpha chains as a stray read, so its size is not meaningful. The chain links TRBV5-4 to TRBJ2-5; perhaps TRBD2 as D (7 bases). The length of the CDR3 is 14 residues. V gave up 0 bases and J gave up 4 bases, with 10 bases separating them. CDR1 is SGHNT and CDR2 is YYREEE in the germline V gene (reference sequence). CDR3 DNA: TGTGCCAGCAGCTTGGCCGGGGGGCGAGAGACCCAGTACTTC. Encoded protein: CASSLAGGRETQYF. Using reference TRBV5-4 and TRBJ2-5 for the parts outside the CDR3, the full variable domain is ETGVTQSPTHLIKTRGQQVTLRCSSQSGHNTVSWYQQALGQGPQFIFQYYREEENGRGNFPPRFSGLQFPNYSSELNVNALELDDSALYLCASSLAGGRETQYFGPGTRLLVL.

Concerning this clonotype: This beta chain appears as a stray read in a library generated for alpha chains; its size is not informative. CDR3 protein: CASSFRGRQETQYF. The CDR3 DNA sequence: TGTGCCAGCAGCTTTAGGGGACGCCAAGAGACCCAGTACTTC. V is TRBV7-8 and J is TRBJ2-5, with D perhaps matching TRBD1 or TRBD2 (5 bases each). V lost 3 bases, J lost 1 base, and 9 bases lay in between. CDR3 size: 14 residues. Germline-derived CDR1 and CDR2 are SGHVS and FQNEAQ.

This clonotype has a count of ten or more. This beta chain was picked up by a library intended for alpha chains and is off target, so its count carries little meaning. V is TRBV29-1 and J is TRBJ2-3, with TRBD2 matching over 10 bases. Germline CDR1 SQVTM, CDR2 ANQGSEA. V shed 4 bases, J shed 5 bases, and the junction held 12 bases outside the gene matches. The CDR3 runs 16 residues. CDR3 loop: CSVAGASGGGGDTQYF. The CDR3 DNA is TGCAGCGTTGCGGGGGCTAGCGGGGGTGGTGGAGATACGCAGTATTTT.

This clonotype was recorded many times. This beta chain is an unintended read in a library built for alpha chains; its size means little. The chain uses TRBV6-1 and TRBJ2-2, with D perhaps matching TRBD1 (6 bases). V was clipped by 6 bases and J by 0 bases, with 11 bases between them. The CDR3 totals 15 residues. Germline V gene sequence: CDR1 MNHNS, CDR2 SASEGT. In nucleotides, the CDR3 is TGTGCCAGCAGGACCGGGACAACGAACACCGGGGAGCTGTTTTTT. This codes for CASRTGTTNTGELFF.

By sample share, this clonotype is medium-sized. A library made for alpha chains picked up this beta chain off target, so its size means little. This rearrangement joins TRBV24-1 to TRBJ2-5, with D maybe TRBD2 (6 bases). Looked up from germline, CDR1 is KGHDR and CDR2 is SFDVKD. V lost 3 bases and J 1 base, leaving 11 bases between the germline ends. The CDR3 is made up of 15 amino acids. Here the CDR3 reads CATSDTGTFQETQYF. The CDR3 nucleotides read TGTGCCACCAGTGATACCGGGACTTTCCAAGAGACCCAGTACTTC.

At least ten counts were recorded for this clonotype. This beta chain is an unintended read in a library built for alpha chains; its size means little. CDR3 sequence reads: CASSYPLVQGETQYF. In nucleotides, the CDR3 is TGTGCCAGCAGCTACCCATTGGTACAGGGCGAGACCCAGTACTTC. This chain connects TRBV28 to TRBJ2-5; perhaps TRBD1 as D (6 bases). Trimming stripped 6 bases from V and 5 bases from J, with 19 bases between. The V gene's germline CDR1 is MDHEN and CDR2 SYDVKM. The CDR3 runs 15 residues.

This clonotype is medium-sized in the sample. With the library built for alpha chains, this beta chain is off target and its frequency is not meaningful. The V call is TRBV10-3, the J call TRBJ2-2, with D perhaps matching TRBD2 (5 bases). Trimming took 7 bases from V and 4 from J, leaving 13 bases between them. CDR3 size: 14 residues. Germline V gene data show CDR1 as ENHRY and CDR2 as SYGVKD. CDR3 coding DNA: TGTGCCATCACCCCGGTACTAGGCACCGGGGAGCTGTTTTTT. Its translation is CAITPVLGTGELFF.

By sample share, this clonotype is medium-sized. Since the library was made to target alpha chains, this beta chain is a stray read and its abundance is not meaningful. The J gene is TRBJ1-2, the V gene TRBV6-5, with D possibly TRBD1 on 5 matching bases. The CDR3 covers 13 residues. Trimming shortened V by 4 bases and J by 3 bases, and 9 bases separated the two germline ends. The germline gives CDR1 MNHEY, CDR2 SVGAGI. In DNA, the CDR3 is TGTGCCAGCAGTTTTGGGGGAGACTATGGCTACACCTTC. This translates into CASSFGGDYGYTF.

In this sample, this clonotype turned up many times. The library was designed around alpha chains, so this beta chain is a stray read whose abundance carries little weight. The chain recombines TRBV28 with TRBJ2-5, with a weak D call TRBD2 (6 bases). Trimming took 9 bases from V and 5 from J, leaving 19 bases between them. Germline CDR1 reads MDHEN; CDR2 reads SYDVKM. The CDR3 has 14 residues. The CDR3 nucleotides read TGTGCCAGTAAAAGGCAGGCAGGGAGGGAGACCCAGTACTTC. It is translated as CASKRQAGRETQYF. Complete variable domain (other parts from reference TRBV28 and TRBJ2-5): DVKVTQSSRYLVKRTGEKVFLECVQDMDHENMFWYRQDPGLGLRLIYFSYDVKMKEKGDIPEGYSVSREKKERFSLILESASTNQTSMYLCASKRQAGRETQYFGPGTRLLVL.

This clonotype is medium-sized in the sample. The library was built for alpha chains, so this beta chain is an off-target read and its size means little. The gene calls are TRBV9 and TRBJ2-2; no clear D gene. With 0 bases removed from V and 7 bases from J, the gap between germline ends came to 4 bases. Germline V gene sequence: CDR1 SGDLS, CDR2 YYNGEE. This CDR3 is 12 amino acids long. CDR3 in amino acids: CASSVAGGELFF. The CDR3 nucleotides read TGTGCCAGCAGCGTAGCCGGCGGGGAGCTGTTTTTT.

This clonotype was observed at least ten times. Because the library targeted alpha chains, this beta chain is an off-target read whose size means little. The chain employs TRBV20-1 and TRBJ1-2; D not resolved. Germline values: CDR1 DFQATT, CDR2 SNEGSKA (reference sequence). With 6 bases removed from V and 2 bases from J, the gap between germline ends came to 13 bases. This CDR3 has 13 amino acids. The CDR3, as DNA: TGCAGTGCCCCTACTTCGTTAAACTATGGCTACACCTTC. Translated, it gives CSAPTSLNYGYTF.

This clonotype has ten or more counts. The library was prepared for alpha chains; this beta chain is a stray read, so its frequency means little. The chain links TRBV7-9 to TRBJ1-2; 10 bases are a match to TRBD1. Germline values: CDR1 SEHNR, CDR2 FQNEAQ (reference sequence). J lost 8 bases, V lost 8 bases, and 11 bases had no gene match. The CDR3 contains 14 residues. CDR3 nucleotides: TGTGCCAGCCGGGGCGAGGAGACAGGGGGCGGCTACACCTTC. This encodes CASRGEETGGGYTF.

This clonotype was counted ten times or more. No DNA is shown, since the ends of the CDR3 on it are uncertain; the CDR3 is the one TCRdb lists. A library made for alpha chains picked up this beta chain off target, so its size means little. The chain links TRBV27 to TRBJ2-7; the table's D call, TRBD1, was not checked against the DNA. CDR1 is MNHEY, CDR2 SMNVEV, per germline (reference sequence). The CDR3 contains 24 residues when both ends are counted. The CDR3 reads CANQTSLYFCASSLSIQASYEQYF.

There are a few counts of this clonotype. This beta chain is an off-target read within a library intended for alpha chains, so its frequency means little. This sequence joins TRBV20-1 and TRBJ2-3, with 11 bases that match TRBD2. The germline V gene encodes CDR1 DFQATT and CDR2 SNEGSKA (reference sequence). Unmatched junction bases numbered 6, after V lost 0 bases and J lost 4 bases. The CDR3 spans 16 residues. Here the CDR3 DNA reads TGCAGTGCTAGAGATTTCCTAGCGGGAGGCCCAGATACGCAGTATTTT. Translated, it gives CSARDFLAGGPDTQYF.

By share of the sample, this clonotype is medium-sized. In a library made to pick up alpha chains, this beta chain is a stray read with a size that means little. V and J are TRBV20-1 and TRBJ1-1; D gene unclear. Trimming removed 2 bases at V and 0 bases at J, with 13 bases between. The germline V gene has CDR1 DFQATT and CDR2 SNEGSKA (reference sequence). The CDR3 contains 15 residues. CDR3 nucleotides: TGCAGTGCTAGAAGATCCGTAGATATGAACACTGAAGCTTTCTTT. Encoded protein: CSARRSVDMNTEAFF.

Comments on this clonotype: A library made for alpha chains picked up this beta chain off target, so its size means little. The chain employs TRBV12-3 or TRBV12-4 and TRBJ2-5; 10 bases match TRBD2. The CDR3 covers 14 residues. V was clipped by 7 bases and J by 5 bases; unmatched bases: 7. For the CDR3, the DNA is TGTGCCAGCACCTTAGCGGGAGGTGTTGAGACCCAGTACTTC. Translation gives CASTLAGGVETQYF.

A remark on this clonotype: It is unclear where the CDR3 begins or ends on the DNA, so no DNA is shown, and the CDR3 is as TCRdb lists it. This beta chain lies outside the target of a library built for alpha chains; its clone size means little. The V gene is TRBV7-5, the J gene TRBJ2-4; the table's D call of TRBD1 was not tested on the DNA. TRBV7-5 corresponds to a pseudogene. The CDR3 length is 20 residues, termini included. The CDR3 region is CTSVPDRMEGGDPAKNIQYF.

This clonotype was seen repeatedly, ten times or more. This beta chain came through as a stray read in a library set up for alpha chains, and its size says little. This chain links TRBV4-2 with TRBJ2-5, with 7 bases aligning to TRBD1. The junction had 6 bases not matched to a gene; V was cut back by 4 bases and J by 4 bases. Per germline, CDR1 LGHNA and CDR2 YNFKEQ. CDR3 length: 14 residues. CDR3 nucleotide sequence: TGTGCCAGCAGCCCGACAGGGAACGGAGAGACCCAGTACTTC. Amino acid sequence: CASSPTGNGETQYF.

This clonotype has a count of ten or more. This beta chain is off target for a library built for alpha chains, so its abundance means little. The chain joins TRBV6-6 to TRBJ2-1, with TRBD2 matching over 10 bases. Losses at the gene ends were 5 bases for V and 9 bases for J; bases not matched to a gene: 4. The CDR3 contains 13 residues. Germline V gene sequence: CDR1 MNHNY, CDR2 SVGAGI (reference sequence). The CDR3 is CASSRGLAAEQFF. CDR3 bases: TGTGCCAGCAGTCGAGGACTAGCGGCTGAGCAGTTCTTC.

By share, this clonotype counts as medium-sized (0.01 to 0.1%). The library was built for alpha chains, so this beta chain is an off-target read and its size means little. CDR3: CASSLDGRRNQPQHF. As DNA, the CDR3 is TGTGCCAGCAGCTTAGACGGCAGGAGAAATCAGCCCCAGCATTTT. The chain links TRBV7-9 to TRBJ1-5, with D unclear. V dropped 1 base and J dropped 4 bases, with 11 bases sitting between them. Germline loops: CDR1 SEHNR, CDR2 FQNEAQ (reference sequence). The CDR3 spans 15 residues.